Following are 3 T cell receptor beta chains from one sample sequenced in a study of cytomegalovirus exposure and HLA in healthy donors. Libraries were prepared by immunoSEQ multiplex PCR; TCRdb keeps only in-frame clonotypes and omits some of them. The data contain about 83,000 clones, 95% to 96% of them seen just once; the ten biggest clones take up about 1.3%. The sequencing sample was made of PBMCs. Every receptor here comes from a woman aged 18-29 years in good health and CMV-seronegative.

Only one count was recorded for this clone. The rearrangement joins TRBV19 to TRBJ2-7; 8 bases line up with TRBD1. Germline CDR1 LNHDA, CDR2 SQIVND (reference sequence). V lost 5 bases, J lost 3 bases, and 9 bases stayed unmatched. CDR3 length equals 15 residues. CDR3 residues: CASSADRDGSYEQYF. DNA for the CDR3: TGTGCCAGTAGTGCGGACAGGGATGGTAGCTACGAGCAGTACTTC.

The V and J genes are TRBV2 and TRBJ1-4, with a tentative D call TRBD1 (5 bases). With 2 bases removed from V and 4 bases from J, the gap between germline ends came to 11 bases. Germline CDR1 is SNHLY and CDR2 is FYNNEI. CDR3 length equals 15 residues. This chain's CDR3 is CASSERGGVNEKLFF. CDR3 coding DNA: TGTGCCAGCAGTGAACGAGGAGGGGTTAATGAAAAACTGTTTTTT.

The chain employs TRBV13 and TRBJ2-2, with TRBD1 matching 7 bases. V trimming: 3 bases; J trimming: 4 bases; junction bases outside the gene matches: 2. In germline, CDR1 is PRHDT, CDR2 FYEKMQ (reference sequence). The CDR3 extends over 14 amino acids. The CDR3: CASSLGQLTGELFF. CDR3 DNA: TGTGCCAGCAGCTTGGGACAGCTCACCGGGGAGCTGTTTTTT.